These 19 T cell receptor beta chains share one sample of origin, sequenced in a study of PD-L1 blockade in urothelial cancer (dated 2017 in TCRdb). Receptor libraries were prepared by the immunoSEQ multiplex PCR assay. This immuneACCESS table, as held by TCRdb, lists in-frame sequences with V and J called but not all clones. Of the missing ones, under half trace to an unresolved V gene in checked studies; the others have no known cause. The table for this sample lists about 72,000 clones; 75% to 90% of them were counted only once. The ten largest clonotypes hold 14% to 15% of the sample. The meaning of the sample's time point label: pretreatment peripheral blood. The sequences come from PBMCs, collected around atezolizumab (anti-PD-L1) treatment. Every receptor here comes from a man aged 55 to 70 with urothelial cancer.

CDR3 coding DNA: TGTGCCAGCAGCTTGAGGCAGCTGCGGGGAGAGACCCAGTACTTC. Its translation: CASSLRQLRGETQYF. The chain recombines TRBV5-6 with TRBJ2-5, with a tentative D call TRBD2 (6 bases). The CDR3 extends over 15 amino acids. From germline, CDR1 is SGHDT and CDR2 YYEEEE. V dropped 1 base and J dropped 4 bases, with 14 bases sitting between them.

This clone was observed a single time. The chain has TRBV4-3 and TRBJ2-3; no clear D. CDR1 is LGHNA, CDR2 YSLEER, per germline. With 1 base removed from V and 4 bases from J, the gap between germline ends came to 12 bases. CDR3 length equals 15 residues. CDR3 residues: CASSQVYRAPDTQYF. In DNA, the CDR3 is TGCGCCAGCAGCCAAGTTTACCGCGCCCCAGATACGCAGTATTTT.

The chain has TRBV19 and TRBJ1-4; D not resolved. This CDR3 contains 15 residues. V was clipped by 6 bases and J by 8 bases, with 19 bases between them. Germline V lookup: CDR1 LNHDA, CDR2 SQIVND (reference sequence). This chain's CDR3 is CASSVQTPGKEKLFF. CDR3 nucleotides: TGTGCCAGTAGCGTTCAGACCCCGGGGAAAGAAAAACTGTTTTTT.

The chain combines TRBV7-2 with TRBJ2-7, with TRBD2 as a possible D gene (7 bases). Trimming shortened V by 5 bases and J by 5 bases, and 19 bases separated the two germline ends. The CDR3 extends over 15 amino acids. From germline, CDR1 is SGHTA and CDR2 FQGNSA. Written as DNA, the CDR3 is TGTGCCAGCAGCCCCAAGCGGGGAAGGGGGGACGAGCAGTACTTC. Residues: CASSPKRGRGDEQYF.

V gene TRBV2 combines with J gene TRBJ1-5, with a tentative D call TRBD1 (5 bases). CDR3 length: 14 amino acids. Germline values: CDR1 SNHLY, CDR2 FYNNEI. V shed 3 bases and J shed 2 bases, with 8 bases lying between them. CDR3 bases: TGTGCCAGCAGTGAGGGAGGGGGCAATCAGCCCCAGCATTTT. It encodes CASSEGGGNQPQHF.

The CDR3 sequence is CASSQGSGRGTGELFF. CDR3 sequence (DNA): TGCGCCAGCAGCCAAGGTTCCGGAAGGGGCACCGGGGAGCTGTTTTTT. This chain uses TRBV4-3 with TRBJ2-2; D might be TRBD1 (5 bases). CDR1 and CDR2 (germline): LGHNA, YSLEER. The CDR3 covers 16 residues. V dropped 1 base and J dropped 4 bases, with 13 bases sitting between them.

V and J are TRBV11-2 and TRBJ2-7; 9 bases match TRBD2. Trimming cost V 4 bases and J 0 bases; bases outside gene matches: 4. Germline CDR1 is SGHAT and CDR2 is FQNNGV. The CDR3 runs 15 residues. The CDR3 nucleotides are TGTGCCAGCAGCTCCGGACTAGCGAGCTCCTACGAGCAGTACTTC. This gives the protein CASSSGLASSYEQYF.

Written as DNA, the CDR3 is TGCGCCAGCAGCCAAGATATCCTAGCGGGGAGGGTCTACGAGCAGTACTTC. This codes for CASSQDILAGRVYEQYF. The V and J genes are TRBV4-1 and TRBJ2-7; 9 bases map to TRBD2. Unmatched junction bases numbered 9, after V lost 0 bases and J lost 3 bases. The germline gives CDR1 MGHRA, CDR2 YSYEKL. The CDR3 is 17 amino acids.

This chain connects TRBV7-9 to TRBJ1-1, with 7 bases lining up with TRBD1. CDR3 length: 15 amino acids. In germline, CDR1 is SEHNR, CDR2 FQNEAQ (reference sequence). J lost 5 bases, V lost 4 bases, and 10 bases had no gene match. CDR3 region: CASSSEGAPGTEAFF. The CDR3 nucleotides read TGTGCCAGCAGCTCGGAGGGGGCGCCTGGTACTGAAGCTTTCTTT.

This chain joins TRBV28 and TRBJ1-6, with a possible D match to TRBD1 (5 bases). Germline-derived CDR1 and CDR2 are MDHEN and SYDVKM. There are 15 residues in the CDR3. Trimming stripped 2 bases from V and 9 bases from J, with 14 bases between. Here the CDR3 DNA reads TGTGCCAGCAGTTTACAAGGGGTCACCAGTTCACCCCTCCACTTT. Protein: CASSLQGVTSSPLHF.

The CDR3 nucleotides are TGTGCCAGCAGCTTGGTACAGGCGTACACTGAAGCTTTCTTT. Its protein is CASSLVQAYTEAFF. The rearrangement links TRBV5-6 to TRBJ1-1; weak D call: TRBD1 (5 bases). This CDR3 comprises 14 residues. Looked up from germline, CDR1 is SGHDT and CDR2 is YYEEEE. Trimming shortened V by 0 bases and J by 3 bases, and 9 bases separated the two germline ends.

The chain couples TRBV5-1 to TRBJ2-6, with D tentatively TRBD1 (6 bases). CDR1 and CDR2 (germline): SGHRS, YFSETQ. The CDR3 is 20 amino acids. V was trimmed by 1 base and J by 0 bases, leaving 20 bases between them. DNA of the CDR3: TGCGCCAGCAGCTTGTGGTCCGGGACACACACCAGCTCTGGGGCCAACGTCCTGACTTTC. This translates into CASSLWSGTHTSSGANVLTF.

The V call is TRBV9, the J call TRBJ2-2; TRBD2 agrees at 9 bases. V gave up 3 bases and J gave up 4 bases; unmatched junction bases: 1. Germline CDR1 is SGDLS and CDR2 is YYNGEE. The CDR3 runs to 14 residues. CDR3: CASSGSGGTGELFF. The CDR3 DNA is TGTGCCAGCAGCGGTAGCGGGGGCACCGGGGAGCTGTTTTTT.

J is TRBJ1-1 and V is TRBV5-4, with TRBD1 matching 7 bases. Germline CDR1 reads SGHNT; CDR2 reads YYREEE (reference sequence). V lost 2 bases to trimming and J lost 3 bases; unmatched junction nucleotides: 7. The CDR3 has 15 residues. The CDR3 reads CASSFEGRGYTEAFF. Here the CDR3 DNA reads TGTGCCAGCAGCTTTGAGGGCAGGGGGTACACTGAAGCTTTCTTT.

J is TRBJ2-5 and V is TRBV11-3, with 12 bases that match TRBD2. This CDR3 has 16 amino acids. The V segment lost 5 bases and the J segment 1 base; nucleotides outside the gene matches: 5. Germline loops: CDR1 SGHNT, CDR2 YENEEA. The CDR3 sequence: CASSPGLAGPQETQYF. In DNA form, the CDR3 reads TGTGCCAGCAGCCCAGGACTAGCGGGGCCCCAAGAGACCCAGTACTTC. Supplemented by reference TRBV11-3 and TRBJ2-5, the full variable domain reads EAGVVQSPRYKIIEKKQPVAFWCNPISGHNTLYWYLQNLGQGPELLIRYENEEAVDDSQLPKDRFSAERLKGVDSTLKIQPAELGDSAVYLCASSPGLAGPQETQYFGPGTRLLVL.

The genes are TRBV10-2 and TRBJ2-5; the match to TRBD2 covers 8 bases. After removal of 6 bases from V and 5 bases from J, the junction contained 11 bases not matched to a gene. This CDR3 comprises 15 residues. The germline CDR1 and CDR2 sequences are WSHSY and SAAADI. The CDR3 protein is CASRGGVAGRETQYF. CDR3 sequence (DNA): TGCGCCAGCAGGGGGGGGGTAGCGGGAAGGGAGACCCAGTACTTC.

This clone was picked up a small number of times. The chain employs TRBV4-1 and TRBJ1-3; D might be TRBD1 (5 bases). Trimming removed 0 bases from V and 1 base from J, with 10 bases in between. The CDR3 totals 16 residues. Germline V gene sequence: CDR1 MGHRA, CDR2 YSYEKL. Written as DNA, the CDR3 is TGCGCCAGCAGCCAAGACAGGGCTACATCTGGAAACACCATATATTTT. The encoded protein is CASSQDRATSGNTIYF.

The CDR3 DNA sequence: TGTGCCAGCAGACTAACAGGAAGAGAGCAGTTCTTC. It specifies CASRLTGREQFF. J is TRBJ2-1 and V is TRBV28; weak D call: TRBD1 (5 bases). CDR3 length: 12 amino acids. The V gene lost 6 bases and the J gene lost 10 bases, with 13 bases spanning the gap. Germline loops: CDR1 MDHEN, CDR2 SYDVKM.

The chain has TRBV6-1 and TRBJ1-3, with TRBD1 matching 9 bases. CDR3 size: 16 residues. Germline-derived CDR1 and CDR2 are MNHNS and SASEGT. The V and J ends lost 1 base and 4 bases, in that order; junction bases with no gene match: 5. The CDR3 spells CASSEVQGARGNTIYF. The CDR3 nucleotides read TGTGCCAGCAGTGAAGTACAGGGGGCGCGAGGAAACACCATATATTTT.